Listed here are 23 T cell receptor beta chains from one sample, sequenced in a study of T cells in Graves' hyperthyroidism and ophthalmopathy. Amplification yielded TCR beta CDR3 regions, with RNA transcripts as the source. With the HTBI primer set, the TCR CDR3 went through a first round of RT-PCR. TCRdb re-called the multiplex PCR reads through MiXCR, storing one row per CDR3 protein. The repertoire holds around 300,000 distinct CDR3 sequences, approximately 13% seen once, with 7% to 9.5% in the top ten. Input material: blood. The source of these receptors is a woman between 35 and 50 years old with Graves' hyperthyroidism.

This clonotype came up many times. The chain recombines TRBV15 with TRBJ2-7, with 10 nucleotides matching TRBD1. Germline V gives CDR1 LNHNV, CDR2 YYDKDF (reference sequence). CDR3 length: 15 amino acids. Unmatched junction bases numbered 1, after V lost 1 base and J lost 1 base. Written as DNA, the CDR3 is TGTGCCACCAGCAGAGGGACAGGGGGTTCCTACGAGCAGTACTTC. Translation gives CATSRGTGGSYEQYF.

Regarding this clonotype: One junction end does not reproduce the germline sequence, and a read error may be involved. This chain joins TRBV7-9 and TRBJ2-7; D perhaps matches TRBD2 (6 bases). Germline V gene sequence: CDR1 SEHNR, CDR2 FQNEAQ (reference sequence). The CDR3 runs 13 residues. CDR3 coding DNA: TGCGCCAGCAGCCAAGTCGTGGGAGGAGAGCAGTACTTC. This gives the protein CASSQVVGGEQYF.

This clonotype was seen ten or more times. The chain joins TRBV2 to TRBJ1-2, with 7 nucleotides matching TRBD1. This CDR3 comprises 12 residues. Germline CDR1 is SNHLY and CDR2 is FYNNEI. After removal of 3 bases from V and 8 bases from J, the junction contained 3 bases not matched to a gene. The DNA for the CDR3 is TGTGCCAGCAGTGACAGGGGGAGCGGCTACACCTTC. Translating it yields CASSDRGSGYTF.

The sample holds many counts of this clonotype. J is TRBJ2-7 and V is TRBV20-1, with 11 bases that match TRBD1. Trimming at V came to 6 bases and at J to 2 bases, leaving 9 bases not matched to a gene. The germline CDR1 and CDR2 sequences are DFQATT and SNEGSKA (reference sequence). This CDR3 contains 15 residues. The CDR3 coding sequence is TGCAGTGCCCTAGATCCGGGACAGGGGGCCTACGAGCAGTACTTC. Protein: CSALDPGQGAYEQYF.

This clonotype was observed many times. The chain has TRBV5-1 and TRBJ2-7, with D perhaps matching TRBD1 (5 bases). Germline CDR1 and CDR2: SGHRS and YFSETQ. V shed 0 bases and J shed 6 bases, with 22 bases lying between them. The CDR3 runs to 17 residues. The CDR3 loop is CASSLAGWGAFKGEQYF. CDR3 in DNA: TGCGCCAGCAGCTTGGCCGGGTGGGGCGCGTTCAAGGGCGAGCAGTACTTC.

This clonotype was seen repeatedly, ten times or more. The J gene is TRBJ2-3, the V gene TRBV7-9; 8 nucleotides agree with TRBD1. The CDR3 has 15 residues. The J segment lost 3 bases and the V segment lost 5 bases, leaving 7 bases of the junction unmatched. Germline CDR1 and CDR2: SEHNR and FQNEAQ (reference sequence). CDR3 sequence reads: CASSRGTGRTDTQYF. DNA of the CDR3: TGTGCCAGCAGCCGCGGGACAGGTCGTACAGATACGCAGTATTTT.

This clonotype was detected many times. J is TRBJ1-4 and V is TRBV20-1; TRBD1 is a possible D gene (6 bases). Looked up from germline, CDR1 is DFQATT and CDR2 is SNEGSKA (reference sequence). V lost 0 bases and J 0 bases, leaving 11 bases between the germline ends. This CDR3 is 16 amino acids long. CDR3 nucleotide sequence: TGCAGTGCTAGAGATCGGGGGGGGCCAACTAATGAAAAACTGTTTTTT. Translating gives CSARDRGGPTNEKLFF.

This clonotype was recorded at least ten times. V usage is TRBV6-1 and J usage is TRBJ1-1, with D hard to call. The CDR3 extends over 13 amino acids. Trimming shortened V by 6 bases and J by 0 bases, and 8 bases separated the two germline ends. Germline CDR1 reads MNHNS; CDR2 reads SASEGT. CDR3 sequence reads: CASREGLNTEAFF. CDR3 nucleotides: TGTGCCAGCAGAGAGGGATTGAACACTGAAGCTTTCTTT.

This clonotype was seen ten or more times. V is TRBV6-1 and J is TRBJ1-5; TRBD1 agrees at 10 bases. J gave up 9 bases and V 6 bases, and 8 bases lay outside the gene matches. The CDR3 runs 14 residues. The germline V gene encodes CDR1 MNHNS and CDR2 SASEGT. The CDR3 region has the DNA TGTGCCAGCAGATCGGACAGGGGGGGTCCGCCCCAGCATTTT. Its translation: CASRSDRGGPPQHF.

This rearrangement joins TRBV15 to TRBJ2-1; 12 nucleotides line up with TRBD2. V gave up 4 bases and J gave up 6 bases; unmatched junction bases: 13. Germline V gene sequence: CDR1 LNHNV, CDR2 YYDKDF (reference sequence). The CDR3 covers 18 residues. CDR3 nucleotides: TGTGCCACCAGCACCACTAGCGGGAGGCTTCCCCTGGGCAATGAGCAGTTCTTC. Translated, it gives CATSTTSGRLPLGNEQFF.

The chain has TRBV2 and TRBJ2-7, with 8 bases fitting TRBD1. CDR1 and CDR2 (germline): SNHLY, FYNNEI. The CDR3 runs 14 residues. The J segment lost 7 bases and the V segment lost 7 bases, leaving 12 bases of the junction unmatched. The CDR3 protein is CASKRQTGALEQYF. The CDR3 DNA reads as TGTGCCAGCAAACGACAGACAGGGGCGTTGGAGCAGTACTTC. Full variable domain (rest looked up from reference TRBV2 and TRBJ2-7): EPEVTQTPSHQVTQMGQEVILRCVPISNHLYFYWYRQILGQKVEFLVSFYNNEISEKSEIFDDQFSVERPDGSNFTLKIRSTKLEDSAMYFCASKRQTGALEQYFGPGTRLTVT.

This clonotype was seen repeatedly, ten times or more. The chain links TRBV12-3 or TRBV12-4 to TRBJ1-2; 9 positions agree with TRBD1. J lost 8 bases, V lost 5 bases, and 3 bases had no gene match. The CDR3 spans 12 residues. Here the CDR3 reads CASSRTGEGYTF. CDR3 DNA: TGTGCCAGCAGTCGGACAGGGGAGGGCTACACCTTC.

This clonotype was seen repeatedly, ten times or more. CDR3 sequence: CASRQDRGRNGGYTF. CDR3 DNA: TGTGCCAGCAGGCAGGATCGGGGTCGTAATGGTGGCTACACCTTC. The V call is TRBV7-9, the J call TRBJ1-2; D is undetermined. V was pared by 6 bases and J by 7 bases, with 21 bases between. In germline, CDR1 is SEHNR, CDR2 FQNEAQ (reference sequence). This CDR3 contains 15 residues. The full variable domain, in which reference TRBV7-9 and TRBJ1-2 provide the parts outside the CDR3, is DTGVSQNPRHKITKRGQNVTFRCDPISEHNRLYWYRQTLGQGPEFLTYFQNEAQLEKSRLLSDRFSAERPKGSFSTLEIQRTEQGDSAMYLCASRQDRGRNGGYTFGSGTRLTVV.

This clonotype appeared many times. DNA of the CDR3: TGCAGTGCGATCAGAAGACAGGGTCTCTACGAGCAGTACTTC. Translating gives CSAIRRQGLYEQYF. This chain joins TRBV20-1 and TRBJ2-7; 7 bases agree with TRBD1. The CDR3 totals 14 residues. Germline lookup yields CDR1 DFQATT and CDR2 SNEGSKA (reference sequence). J gave up 3 bases and V 6 bases, and 11 bases lay outside the gene matches.

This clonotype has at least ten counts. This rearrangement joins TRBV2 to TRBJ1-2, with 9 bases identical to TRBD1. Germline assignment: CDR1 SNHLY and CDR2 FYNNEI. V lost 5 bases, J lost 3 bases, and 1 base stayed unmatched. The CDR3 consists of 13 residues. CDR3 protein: CASSWDRDYGYTF. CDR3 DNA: TGTGCCAGCAGTTGGGACAGGGACTATGGCTACACCTTC. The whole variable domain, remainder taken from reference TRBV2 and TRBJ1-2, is EPEVTQTPSHQVTQMGQEVILRCVPISNHLYFYWYRQILGQKVEFLVSFYNNEISEKSEIFDDQFSVERPDGSNFTLKIRSTKLEDSAMYFCASSWDRDYGYTFGSGTRLTVV.

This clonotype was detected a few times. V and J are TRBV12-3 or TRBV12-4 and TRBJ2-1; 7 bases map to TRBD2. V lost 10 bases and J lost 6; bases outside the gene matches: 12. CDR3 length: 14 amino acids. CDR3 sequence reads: CATKAGIRGNEQFF. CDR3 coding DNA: TGTGCCACCAAAGCGGGAATAAGAGGCAATGAGCAGTTCTTC.

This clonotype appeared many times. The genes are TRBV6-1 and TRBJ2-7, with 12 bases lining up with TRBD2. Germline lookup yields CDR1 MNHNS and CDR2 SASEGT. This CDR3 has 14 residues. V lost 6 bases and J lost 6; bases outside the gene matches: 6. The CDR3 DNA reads TGTGCCAGCAGGGTGACTAGCGGGAGTGGCGAGCAGTACTTC. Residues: CASRVTSGSGEQYF.

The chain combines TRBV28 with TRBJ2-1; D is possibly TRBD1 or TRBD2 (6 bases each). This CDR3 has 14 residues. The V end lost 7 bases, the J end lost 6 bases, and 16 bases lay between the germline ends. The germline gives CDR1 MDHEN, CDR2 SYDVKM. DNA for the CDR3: TGTGCCAGCAAGGGGGTGGGGGGCCTCAATGAGCAGTTCTTC. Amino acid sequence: CASKGVGGLNEQFF.

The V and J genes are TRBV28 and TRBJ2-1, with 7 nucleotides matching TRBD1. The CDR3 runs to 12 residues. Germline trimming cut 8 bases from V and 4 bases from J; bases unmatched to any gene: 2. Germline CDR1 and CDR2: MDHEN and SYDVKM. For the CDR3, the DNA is TGTGCCAGCGGACAGGAGTACAATGAGCAGTTCTTC. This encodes CASGQEYNEQFF. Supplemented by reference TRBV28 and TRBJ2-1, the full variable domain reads DVKVTQSSRYLVKRTGEKVFLECVQDMDHENMFWYRQDPGLGLRLIYFSYDVKMKEKGDIPEGYSVSREKKERFSLILESASTNQTSMYLCASGQEYNEQFFGPGTRLTVL.

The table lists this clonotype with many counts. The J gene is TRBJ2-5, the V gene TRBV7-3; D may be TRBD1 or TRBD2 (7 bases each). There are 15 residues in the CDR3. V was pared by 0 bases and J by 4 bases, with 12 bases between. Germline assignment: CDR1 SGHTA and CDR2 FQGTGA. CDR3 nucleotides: TGTGCCAGCAGCTTAACGGCAGGGGGGGTAGAGACCCAGTACTTC. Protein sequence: CASSLTAGGVETQYF.

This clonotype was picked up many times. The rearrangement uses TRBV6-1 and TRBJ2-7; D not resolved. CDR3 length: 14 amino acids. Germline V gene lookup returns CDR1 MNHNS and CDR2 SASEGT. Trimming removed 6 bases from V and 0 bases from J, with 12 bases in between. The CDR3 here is CASSPVASSYEQYF. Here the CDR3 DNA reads TGTGCCAGCAGCCCGGTGGCCAGCTCCTACGAGCAGTACTTC.

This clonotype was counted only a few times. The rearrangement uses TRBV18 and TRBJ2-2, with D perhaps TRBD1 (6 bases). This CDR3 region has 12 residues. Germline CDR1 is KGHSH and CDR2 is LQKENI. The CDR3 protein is CAQGTNTGELFF. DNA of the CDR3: TGTGCTCAGGGGACCAACACCGGGGAGCTGTTTTTT.

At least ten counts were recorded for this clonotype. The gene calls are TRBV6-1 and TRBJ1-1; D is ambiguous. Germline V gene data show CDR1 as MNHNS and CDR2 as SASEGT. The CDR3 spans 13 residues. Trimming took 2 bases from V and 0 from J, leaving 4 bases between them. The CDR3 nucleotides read TGTGCCAGCAGTGAACAGCTGAACACTGAAGCTTTCTTT. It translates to CASSEQLNTEAFF.